Each of the 5 T cell receptor beta chains below was sequenced from the same sample in a study of T-cell memory formation after mild COVID-19. TCRdb reprocessed the 5' RACE reads via MiXCR and lists one record per CDR3 protein. The sample holds about 430,000 distinct CDR3 sequences, less than 25% seen once. Sequencing was carried out using PBMCs or a T cell subset sorted from them (not recorded which). These receptor sequences come from an adult woman who had mild COVID-19 (a few samples of this study predate the infection). Cell type and time point are not known.

In its sample, this clonotype was seen a few times. The chain is built from TRBV4-3 and TRBJ2-3, with no clear D. This CDR3 spans 18 amino acids. Germline V CDR1 and CDR2: LGHNA, YSLEER. Trimming shortened V by 0 bases and J by 2 bases, and 18 bases separated the two germline ends. CDR3 nucleotide sequence: TGCGCCAGCAGCCAAGAGGGCCGGAGCGCTGGCCCCACAGATACGCAGTATTTT. It specifies CASSQEGRSAGPTDTQYF.

The chain employs TRBV7-9 and TRBJ1-2; D gene uncertain. The CDR3 covers 13 residues. V was cut by 7 bases and J by 3 bases, with 12 bases left in between. Germline assignment: CDR1 SEHNR and CDR2 FQNEAQ (reference sequence). This CDR3 is CASTTSTDYGYTF. The CDR3 DNA follows: TGTGCCAGCACCACTTCGACGGACTATGGCTACACCTTC. Based on the CDR3 plus reference TRBV7-9 and TRBJ1-2, the full variable domain is DTGVSQNPRHKITKRGQNVTFRCDPISEHNRLYWYRQTLGQGPEFLTYFQNEAQLEKSRLLSDRFSAERPKGSFSTLEIQRTEQGDSAMYLCASTTSTDYGYTFGSGTRLTVV.

The chain links TRBV6-5 to TRBJ2-1; TRBD2 matches at 9 bases. The CDR3 runs to 18 residues. The junction had 6 bases not matched to a gene; V was cut back by 0 bases and J by 0 bases. The germline CDR1 and CDR2 sequences are MNHEY and SVGAGI. The DNA of the CDR3 is TGTGCCAGCAGTTACTCGAGACTAGCGGCCTCCTCCTACAATGAGCAGTTCTTC. Its protein product is CASSYSRLAASSYNEQFF.

The rearrangement uses TRBV27 and TRBJ1-6; D is unclear. Trimming removed 3 bases from V and 7 bases from J, with 7 bases in between. This CDR3 region has 13 residues. Germline V lookup: CDR1 MNHEY, CDR2 SMNVEV (reference sequence). The CDR3 DNA reads TGTGCCAGCAGTTTGGGGAACAATTCACCCCTCCACTTT. This encodes CASSLGNNSPLHF.

The V and J genes are TRBV4-1 and TRBJ2-3, with 9 nucleotides matching TRBD2. V lost 2 bases, J lost 2 bases, and 5 bases stayed unmatched. CDR3 length equals 16 residues. Germline CDR1 reads MGHRA; CDR2 reads YSYEKL. The CDR3 loop is CASSQSAGLATDTQYF. DNA of the CDR3: TGCGCCAGCAGCCAAAGCGCGGGACTAGCCACAGATACGCAGTATTTT.